This T cell receptor (beta chain) was found in a study of blood T cell repertoires in COVID-19. This table comes from immunoSEQ multiplex PCR, and its TCRdb copy is limited to in-frame clones, with some not included. The data show fewer than 250,000 clones, more than 80% seen once. With 7 bases clipped from V and 8 bases from J, the junction kept 15 bases outside the gene matches. Per germline, CDR1 LNHDA and CDR2 SQIVND (reference sequence). The CDR3 contains 15 residues. The clonotype comes from a woman of 80 years or more with acute or convalescent COVID-19. The sample comprised peripheral blood. The genes are TRBV19 and TRBJ1-2, with 8 bases matching TRBD1. For the CDR3, the DNA is TGTGCCAGTACCGCCGGGACAGGCCGTGCGAGGGGCTACACCTTC. As protein: CASTAGTGRARGYTF.